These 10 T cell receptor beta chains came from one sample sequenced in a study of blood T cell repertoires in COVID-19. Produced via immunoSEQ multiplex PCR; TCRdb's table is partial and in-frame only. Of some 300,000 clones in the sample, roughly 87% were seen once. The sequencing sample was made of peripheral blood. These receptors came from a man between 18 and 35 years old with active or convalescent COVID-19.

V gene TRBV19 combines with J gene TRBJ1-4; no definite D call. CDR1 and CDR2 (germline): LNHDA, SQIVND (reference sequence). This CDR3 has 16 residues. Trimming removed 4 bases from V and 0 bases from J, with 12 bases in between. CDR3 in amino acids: CASSNAGFATNEKLFF. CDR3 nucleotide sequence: TGTGCCAGTAGTAATGCGGGCTTTGCAACTAATGAAAAACTGTTTTTT.

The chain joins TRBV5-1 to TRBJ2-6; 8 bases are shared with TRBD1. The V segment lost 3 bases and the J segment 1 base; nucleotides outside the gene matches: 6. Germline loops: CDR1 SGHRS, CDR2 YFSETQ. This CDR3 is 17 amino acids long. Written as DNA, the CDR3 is TGCGCCAGCAGCTCCGGACAGGGAAAGTCTGGGGCCAACGTCCTGACTTTC. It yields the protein CASSSGQGKSGANVLTF.

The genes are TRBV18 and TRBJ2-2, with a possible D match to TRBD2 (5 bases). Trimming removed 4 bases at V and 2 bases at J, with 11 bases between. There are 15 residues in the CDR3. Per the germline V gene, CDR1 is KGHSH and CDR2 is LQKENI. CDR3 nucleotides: TGTGCCAGCTCACTATCCCTAGCCAACACCGGGGAGCTGTTTTTT. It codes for CASSLSLANTGELFF.

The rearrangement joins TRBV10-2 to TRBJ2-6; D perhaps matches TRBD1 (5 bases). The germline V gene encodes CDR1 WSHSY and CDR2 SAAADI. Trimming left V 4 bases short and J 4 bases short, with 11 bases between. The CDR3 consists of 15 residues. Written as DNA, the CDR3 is TGCGCCAGCAGTGGCCAGGGTTACGGGGCCAACGTCCTGACTTTC. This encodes CASSGQGYGANVLTF.

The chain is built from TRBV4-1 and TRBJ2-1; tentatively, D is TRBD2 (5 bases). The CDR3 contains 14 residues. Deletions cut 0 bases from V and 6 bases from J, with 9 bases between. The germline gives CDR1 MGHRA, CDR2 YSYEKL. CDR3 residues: CASSQDRTPNEQFF. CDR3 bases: TGCGCCAGCAGCCAAGACCGGACTCCCAATGAGCAGTTCTTC.

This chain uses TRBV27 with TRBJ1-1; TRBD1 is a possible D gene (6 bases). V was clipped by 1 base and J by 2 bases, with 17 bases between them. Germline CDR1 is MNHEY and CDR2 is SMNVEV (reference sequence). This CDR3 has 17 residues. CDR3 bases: TGTGCCAGCAGTTTATTACCAAGGGACAACCCAAACACTGAAGCTTTCTTT. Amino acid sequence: CASSLLPRDNPNTEAFF.

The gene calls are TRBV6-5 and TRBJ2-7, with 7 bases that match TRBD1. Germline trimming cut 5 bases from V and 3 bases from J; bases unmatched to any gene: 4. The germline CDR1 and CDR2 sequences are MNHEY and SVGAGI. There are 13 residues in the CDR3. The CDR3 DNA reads TGTGCCAGCAGTAAACAGGGGTTCTACGAGCAGTACTTC. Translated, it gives CASSKQGFYEQYF.

CDR3 region: CASSPGQGTSYEQYF. The CDR3 DNA reads TGTGCCAGCAGCCCAGGACAGGGAACGAGCTACGAGCAGTACTTC. The chain combines TRBV11-2 with TRBJ2-7; TRBD1 aligns across 8 bases. With V trimmed by 5 bases and J by 3 bases, 9 bases remained unmatched. Germline V gene lookup returns CDR1 SGHAT and CDR2 FQNNGV. This CDR3 spans 15 amino acids. Filled out from reference TRBV11-2 and TRBJ2-7, the complete variable domain reads EAGVAQSPRYKIIEKRQSVAFWCNPISGHATLYWYQQILGQGPKLLIQFQNNGVVDDSQLPKDRFSAERLKGVDSTLKIQPAKLEDSAVYLCASSPGQGTSYEQYFGPGTRLTVT.

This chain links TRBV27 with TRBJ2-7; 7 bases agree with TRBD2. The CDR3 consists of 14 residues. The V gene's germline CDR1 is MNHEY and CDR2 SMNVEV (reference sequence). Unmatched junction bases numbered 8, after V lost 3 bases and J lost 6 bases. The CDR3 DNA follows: TGTGCCAGCAGTTTCGGCGGGAGTTTAGGCGAGCAGTACTTC. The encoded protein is CASSFGGSLGEQYF.

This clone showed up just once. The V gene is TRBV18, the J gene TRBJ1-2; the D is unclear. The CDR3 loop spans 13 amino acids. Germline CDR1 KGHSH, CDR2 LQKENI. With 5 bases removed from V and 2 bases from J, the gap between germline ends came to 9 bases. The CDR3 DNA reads TGTGCCAGCTCATCCTCGGAGAACTATGGCTACACCTTC. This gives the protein CASSSSENYGYTF.